A selection of T cell receptor beta chains follows, all from one sample in a study of blood T cell repertoires in COVID-19. TCRdb keeps only in-frame clones here, not all; method: immunoSEQ multiplex PCR. The sample includes fewer than 200,000 clones, 80% to 95% seen only once; the top ten take approximately 0.56%. Sequencing was carried out using peripheral blood. These receptors originate from a man between 45 and 60 years old with acute or convalescent COVID-19. Each CDR3 is given with its conserved first and last residue. A D gene is named only where the DNA matches it firmly. Clone size, where shown, is once, few, many, or a class for clones that have expanded.

CASSEGGGYDTPLHF TGTGCCAGCAGTGAAGGGGGAGGGTATGATACACCCCTCCACTTT TRBV6-1 NA NA 15 TRBJ1-6
CASSPLGDSGANVLTF TGTGCCAGCTCACCACTTGGAGACTCTGGGGCCAACGTCCTGACTTTC TRBV18 NA NA 16 TRBJ2-6
CASSSGQPGNQPQHF TGTGCCAGCAGCTCGGGACAACCGGGCAATCAGCCCCAGCATTTT TRBV7-2 NA NA 15 TRBJ1-5
CASSQEGAGASGELFF TGTGCCAGCAGCCAAGAAGGGGCAGGGGCGTCCGGGGAGCTGTTTTTT TRBV3-1/TRBV3-2 NA NA 16 TRBJ2-2
CASSPGQGNYGYTF TGTGCCAGCAGTCCGGGACAGGGAAACTATGGCTACACCTTC TRBV27 NA TRBD1 14 TRBJ1-2
CASRETGTAYNEKLFF TGTGCCAGCAGAGAAACCGGGACAGCTTATAATGAAAAACTGTTTTTT TRBV6-1 NA TRBD1 16 TRBJ1-4
CASSQVFASNQPQHF TGTGCCAGCAGCCAAGTTTTTGCGAGCAATCAGCCCCAGCATTTT TRBV4-2 once NA 15 TRBJ1-5
CASSYGTGLAGNTIYF TGTGCCAGCAGCTACGGGACAGGGTTGGCTGGAAACACCATATATTTT TRBV7-8 NA TRBD1 16 TRBJ1-3
CASRAGGEGEKLFF TGTGCCAGCAGAGCAGGGGGCGAAGGTGAAAAACTGTTTTTT TRBV6-6 few TRBD1 14 TRBJ1-4
CSVVWDRGSYEQYF TGCAGCGTTGTCTGGGACAGGGGCTCCTACGAGCAGTACTTC TRBV29-1 once TRBD1 14 TRBJ2-7
CASSSGMMNTEAFF TGTGCCAGTAGTTCAGGGATGATGAACACTGAAGCTTTCTTT TRBV19 NA NA 14 TRBJ1-1
CASSQGAGRGFGYTF TGTGCCAGCAGCCAAGGGGCTGGGAGGGGCTTTGGCTACACCTTC TRBV3-1/TRBV3-2 NA NA 15 TRBJ1-2
CASSANRGRANTEAFF TGTGCCAGCAGTGCGAACAGGGGCCGGGCGAACACTGAAGCTTTCTTT TRBV25-1 NA TRBD1 16 TRBJ1-1
CASKLQGVPFSGANVLTF TGTGCCAGCAAGCTCCAGGGGGTCCCCTTCTCTGGGGCCAACGTCCTGACTTTC TRBV27 NA TRBD1 18 TRBJ2-6
CASSQGRTGELFF TGTGCCAGCAGCCAGGGCAGGACCGGGGAGCTGTTTTTT TRBV3-1/TRBV3-2 NA NA 13 TRBJ2-2
CASTRKGQETQYF TGTGCCAGCACAAGAAAGGGGCAAGAGACCCAGTACTTC TRBV5-4 few NA 13 TRBJ2-5
CASSGSPGSHSGNTIYF TGTGCCAGCTCAGGCAGCCCAGGGTCTCACTCTGGAAACACCATATATTTT TRBV7-9 NA NA 17 TRBJ1-3
CASSRTGLAKNIQYF TGTGCCAGCAGTCGGACAGGGCTAGCCAAAAACATTCAGTACTTC TRBV13 NA TRBD1 15 TRBJ2-4
CASSRGATRYEKLFF TGTGCCAGCAGTCGGGGGGCGACACGGTATGAAAAACTGTTTTTT TRBV14 NA NA 15 TRBJ1-4
CASSWLTSGTDTQYF TGTGCCAGCAGTTGGTTGACTAGCGGCACAGATACGCAGTATTTT TRBV27 NA TRBD2 15 TRBJ2-3
CASSVASRPQETQYF TGTGCCAGCAGCGTAGCGTCGCGTCCCCAAGAGACCCAGTACTTC TRBV9 NA NA 15 TRBJ2-5
CASSVEPGGTQYF TGTGCCAGCAGCGTAGAACCCGGAGGGACCCAGTACTTC TRBV9 NA NA 13 TRBJ2-5
CASSATSGGTDTQYF TGTGCCAGCAGCGCCACTAGCGGGGGGACAGATACGCAGTATTTT TRBV9 NA TRBD2 15 TRBJ2-3
CASSFSGVVLSSPLHF TGTGCCAGCAGTTTTTCAGGGGTAGTTTTGTCCTCACCCCTCCACTTT TRBV28 NA NA 16 TRBJ1-6
CASSVAGVSYEQYF TGCGCCAGCAGCGTAGCGGGAGTTAGCTACGAGCAGTACTTC TRBV5-1 NA TRBD2 14 TRBJ2-7
CASSFTRDRTREQYF TGTGCCAGCAGTTTTACCCGGGACAGGACTCGAGAGCAGTACTTC TRBV5-5 NA TRBD1 15 TRBJ2-7
CASSETGVTEAFF TGCGCCAGCAGTGAAACAGGGGTTACTGAAGCTTTCTTT TRBV10-1 NA TRBD1 13 TRBJ1-1
CSAFLSGSPTGELFF TGCAGCGCGTTCCTGAGCGGGAGTCCAACCGGGGAGCTGTTTTTT TRBV29-1 few TRBD2 15 TRBJ2-2
CASGGTFLQETQYF TGTGCCAGTGGGGGGACCTTCTTACAAGAGACCCAGTACTTC TRBV2 NA NA 14 TRBJ2-5
CASSPPGLAVQIGYNEQFF TGTGCCAGCTCACCTCCGGGACTAGCGGTTCAAATCGGCTACAATGAGCAGTTCTTC TRBV18 NA TRBD2 19 TRBJ2-1
CASSPRVGAGSDTQYF TGCGCCAGCAGCCCTAGGGTGGGGGCGGGCTCAGATACGCAGTATTTT TRBV4-3 NA NA 16 TRBJ2-3
CATSRSRGTETQYF TGTGCCACCAGTCGTTCTCGGGGAACGGAGACCCAGTACTTC TRBV15 NA NA 14 TRBJ2-5
CASSLSIPGQGSNQPQHF TGTGCCAGCTCACTGAGCATCCCGGGACAGGGGAGCAATCAGCCCCAGCATTTT TRBV18 NA TRBD1 18 TRBJ1-5
CASSDGLAGDYVGQTQYF TGTGCCAGCAGTGACGGACTAGCGGGGGACTATGTAGGTCAGACCCAGTACTTC TRBV6-4 NA TRBD2 18 TRBJ2-5
CASSRRTNTEAFF TGTGCCAGCAGCCGGAGGACGAACACTGAAGCTTTCTTT TRBV6-5 NA NA 13 TRBJ1-1
CASSYGGSSYNEQFF TGTGCCAGCAGTTACGGCGGGAGCTCCTACAATGAGCAGTTCTTC TRBV6-2/TRBV6-3 NA TRBD2 15 TRBJ2-1
CASSQDRGVIASPLHF TGTGCCAGCAGCCAAGATCGAGGAGTGATCGCCTCACCCCTCCACTTT TRBV14 NA NA 16 TRBJ1-6
CASVAGGPSMDTGELFF TGTGCCTCTGTAGCGGGGGGGCCGTCTATGGACACCGGGGAGCTGTTTTTT TRBV30 NA TRBD2 17 TRBJ2-2
CASSGPGGNEQFF TGTGCCAGCAGTGGGCCGGGAGGCAATGAGCAGTTCTTC TRBV2 NA TRBD2 13 TRBJ2-1
CSATETNYGYTF TGCAGCGCGACAGAGACTAACTATGGCTACACCTTC TRBV29-1 NA NA 12 TRBJ1-2
CASSLRVEETQYF TGTGCCAGCAGCTTACGGGTGGAAGAGACCCAGTACTTC TRBV7-3 NA NA 13 TRBJ2-5
CASSLSSGRLDADTQYF TGTGCCAGCAGTTTATCTAGCGGGAGGTTGGACGCAGATACGCAGTATTTT TRBV27 NA TRBD2 17 TRBJ2-3
CASSPFQRVDSNQPQHF TGTGCCAGCAGCCCCTTTCAGCGGGTCGATAGCAATCAGCCCCAGCATTTT TRBV5-8 NA NA 17 TRBJ1-5
CASSQDGEGQGNQPQHF TGTGCCAGCAGCCAAGATGGGGAGGGACAGGGCAATCAGCCCCAGCATTTT TRBV3-1/TRBV3-2 once TRBD1 17 TRBJ1-5
CASSIGGPDTEAFF TGTGCCAGTAGTATTGGCGGGCCGGACACTGAAGCTTTCTTT TRBV19 few NA 14 TRBJ1-1